This T cell receptor beta chain was captured in a study of radiation and T cells in renal cell carcinoma. Study as a whole: Nephrectomy followed 15 Gy stereotactic body radiation by 4 weeks.

Time point of the sample: blood 2 weeks post-SBRT. Treatment: 15 Gy SBRT to primary tumor, nephrectomy 4 weeks later. The repertoire was sequenced with immunoSEQ multiplex PCR; TCRdb's copy has only in-frame clones and lacks some. The sample carries approximately 79,000 clones, about four fifths recorded once. Findings and caveats of the study: In blood, top tumor clones expanded by 2 weeks, shrinking by 4.

V was clipped by 2 bases and J by 4 bases; unmatched bases: 7. CDR1 WNHNN and CDR2 SYGVQD come from the germline V gene (reference sequence). This CDR3 contains 16 residues. As concerns this clone: Antigen specificity is unknown.

The sequence was collected from a man aged 60-69 years with renal cell carcinoma. The rearrangement uses TRBV10-1 and TRBJ2-3; 9 bases line up with TRBD2. This material consisted of blood, taken from a patient whose treatment included radiotherapy and nephrectomy. This chain's CDR3 is CASSERREGPADTQYF. CDR3 DNA: TGCGCCAGCAGTGAGAGGCGGGAGGGCCCGGCAGATACGCAGTATTTT.